The rows below give T cell receptor beta chains drawn from one sample of a study of tumor-infiltrating lymphocytes in primary liver carcinoma. In TCRdb, the multiplex PCR reads were re-called with MiXCR into one record per CDR3 protein. The table shows 35,000 to 40,000 distinct CDR3 sequences, with more than 60% occurring only once. What was sequenced was tumor-adjacent normal liver tissue. The receptors were gathered from a man aged 40-49 years with primary liver carcinoma and hepatitis B virus infection. CDR3s include the opening cysteine and the closing phenylalanine or tryptophan. A D gene is named only where the DNA matches it firmly. Some rows have no size entry. The others give once, few or many, or a class for an expanded clone.

d_call,j_call,clone_size,v_call,cdr3_nt,cdr3_aa
.,TRBJ2-3,.,TRBV13,TGTGCCAGCAGCTTAGAACATCGCGGAGGAAGCACAGATACGCAGTGTTTT,CASSLEHRGGSTDTQCF
.,TRBJ2-5,once,TRBV6-1,TGTGCCAGCGCCCAGGCAGAGACCCAGTACTTC,CASAQAETQYF
TRBD1,TRBJ2-7,.,TRBV29-1,TGCAGCGTCCAAGACAGGGTGGATCAAGTTGAGCAGTACTTC,CSVQDRVDQVEQYF
TRBD2,TRBJ2-1,.,TRBV11-3,TGTGTCAGGAACCTCGATAGCGGGAGCGGGCACAATGAGCAGTTCTTC,CVRNLDSGSGHNEQFF
.,TRBJ2-6,medium-sized,TRBV12-3/TRBV12-4,TGTGCCAGCAGTTTGGCAGGACCGACGGGGGCCAACGTCCTGACTTTC,CASSLAGPTGANVLTF
TRBD1,TRBJ2-7,few,TRBV5-4,TGTGCCAGCAGCTTACAGGGGCTGGACGAGCAGTACTTC,CASSLQGLDEQYF
TRBD1,TRBJ2-3,.,TRBV6-2/TRBV6-3,TGTGCCATAGCAGAGGATGAGGGGGCGGATACGCACTATTTT,CAIAEDEGADTHYF
.,TRBJ2-1,.,TRBV28,TGTGCCAGCAGTTTGCCCGGCGAGAGGGCCAAATACGTCAATGAGCAGTTCTTC,CASSLPGERAKYVNEQFF
TRBD2,TRBJ2-2,many,TRBV6-4,TGTGCCAGCAGTGATGGTAGCGGGGACACCGGGGAGCTGTTTTTT,CASSDGSGDTGELFF
TRBD2,TRBJ2-2,.,TRBV28,TGTGCCAGCAGTTCGGGACTAGCGCGAGGGAACACAGGGGAGCTGTTTTTT,CASSSGLARGNTGELFF
TRBD2,TRBJ2-4,.,TRBV11-1,TGTGCCAGCAGCTTTCCCGGGAGTAGCGGGGCCAAAAACATTAAGTACTTC,CASSFPGSSGAKNIKYF
.,TRBJ2-7,.,TRBV29-1,TGTAGCGCCATGTCATCTGGGATCGGCACTCCATACGAGCAGTACTTC,CSAMSSGIGTPYEQYF
.,TRBJ2-7,.,TRBV6-1,TGTGCCGCTGAGGGACGTCCCTACAAGCAGTACTTC,CAAEGRPYKQYF
.,TRBJ2-7,.,TRBV12-5,TGTGCCAGTGAGGGGACCGGCACCTACGAGCAGTCCTTC,CASEGTGTYEQSF
TRBD1,TRBJ1-5,many,TRBV28,TGTGCCAGCAGTGGGGGGACAGGGGGCGGTCAGCCCCAGCATTTT,CASSGGTGGGQPQHF
.,TRBJ2-5,medium-sized,TRBV11-2,TGTGCCAGCAGCTTAGAGGTGGGGCGGGGGACCCAGTACTTC,CASSLEVGRGTQYF
.,TRBJ2-6,.,TRBV28,TGTGCCAGCCATGTTGGGGGTTCTAGGACCAACGTCCTGACTTTC,CASHVGGSRTNVLTF
TRBD1,TRBJ1-6,.,TRBV6-4,TGTGCCTGCAGTGACTCGACAGGGGGCAATTCACCCATCCACTTT,CACSDSTGGNSPIHF
.,TRBJ2-7,.,TRBV6-1,TGTGCCAGCAGTGAAACAGCCGTCAGGGACGGCTACGAGCAGTACTTC,CASSETAVRDGYEQYF
TRBD2,TRBJ2-1,.,TRBV7-8,TGTGCCAGCTGCTTAGTCGGGAGGGAAGAGCAGTTCTTC,CASCLVGREEQFF
.,TRBJ2-3,.,TRBV5-1,TGCGCCAGCAGCCCCGGGACCAATACAGGTACGCAGTATTTT,CASSPGTNTGTQYF
.,TRBJ1-2,.,TRBV28,TGTGCCAGCAGTTTTGTGAAACAGAGTCATGGCTACACCTTC,CASSFVKQSHGYTF
TRBD2,TRBJ2-2,once,TRBV5-4,TGCGACAGCAGCTCGACTAGCGCGAGCACCGGGGAGCTGTTTTTT,CDSSSTSASTGELFF
.,TRBJ2-7,.,TRBV28,TGTGCCTGCAGTAACTCCTACGAGCAGTACTTC,CACSNSYEQYF
.,TRBJ1-5,.,TRBV29-1,TGCAGCGTTTTGGAGCAGTCCGATCAGCCCCAGCATTTT,CSVLEQSDQPQHF
.,TRBJ2-7,many,TRBV6-5,TGTGCCAGCAGTCGGGACGTCAGCTCCTACGAGCAGTACTTC,CASSRDVSSYEQYF
.,TRBJ2-4,.,TRBV28,TGTGCCATCCTCCCGGTCGGTGGAGGAGTAAACAGTCAATACTTC,CAILPVGGGVNSQYF
.,TRBJ1-1,many,TRBV30,TGTGCCTGGAGTCGGGATAGGGGTGAAGCTTTCTTT,CAWSRDRGEAFF
TRBD2,TRBJ2-1,.,TRBV29-1,TGCAGCGTTGATACAGGACTAGCGGGAAGCCCTAGGAATGAGCAGTTCTTC,CSVDTGLAGSPRNEQFF
.,TRBJ2-2,.,TRBV6-2/TRBV6-3,TGTGCCAGCAGGCCCCCAGGGTCGAACACCGGGGAGCTGTATTTT,CASRPPGSNTGELYF
TRBD2,TRBJ2-5,.,TRBV6-5,TGTGCCAGCAGTTCCTCCGGAACTAGCGGCCAAGAGACCCAGTACTTC,CASSSSGTSGQETQYF
.,TRBJ2-4,.,TRBV28,TGTGCCGGCAGCCATCCCGGGTTGGCTAGAAACATTCAGTACTTC,CAGSHPGLARNIQYF
.,TRBJ2-5,.,TRBV6-1,TGTGCCAGCAGTGTAAGGGGTGAAGAGACTCAGTACTTC,CASSVRGEETQYF
.,TRBJ2-6,.,TRBV18,TGTGCCAGCTCACCATTGAGCCCTGGGGCCAACGTCCTGACTTTC,CASSPLSPGANVLTF
.,TRBJ2-1,once,TRBV7-2,TGTGCCAGTAATAGCGTATGGGGCTACAATGAGCACTTCTTC,CASNSVWGYNEHFF
.,TRBJ2-5,.,TRBV6-1,TGTCCCAGCAGTGGTGCAGGGAGAGAGACCCAGCACTTT,CPSSGAGRETQHF
.,TRBJ2-7,medium-sized,TRBV29-1,TGCAGCGTTGAAGATCCAGGAGGGAGCTCCTACGAGCAGTACTTC,CSVEDPGGSSYEQYF
.,TRBJ2-3,once,TRBV4-3,TGCGCCAGCAGCCAAGACGGTGGACCCATGGGAGATCGGAGCACAGATACGCAGTATTTT,CASSQDGGPMGDRSTDTQYF